The clone carrying this T cell receptor beta chain appeared many times. The antigen is undetermined. None of the patients had undergone any treatment ahead of thyroid surgery. This CDR3 is 15 amino acids long. Looked up from germline, CDR1 is ENHRY and CDR2 is SYGVKD. The V end lost 3 bases, the J end lost 2 bases, and 11 bases lay between the germline ends. Under the authors' procedure: To classify distant metastasis in papillary thyroid cancer, a model was built from CDR3 differences across clinicopathological groups. MiXCR reprocessed the PCR reads for TCRdb. These V and J calls originate from TCRdb's pipeline instead of the authors' own analysis. The sample lists around 23,000 clones, about a quarter occurring once. This record comes from a study of metastatic and nonmetastatic thyroid tumors. Study in general: Patients with malignant and benign thyroid disease provided blood and tumor or nodule tissue, whose repertoires were compared.

Whole-study findings and limits: Benign nodules reportedly had significantly lower TCR beta diversity than malignant thyroid tumors in blood and tumor.

This rearrangement joins TRBV10-3 to TRBJ1-3, with D unresolved. Sample: blood. The TCR was taken from a female donor with papillary thyroid cancer or a benign thyroid nodule (not recorded which). Some clones in this sample may be carry-over from other donors' samples. CDR3 nucleotide sequence: TGTGCCATCAGTGATTTCCAAGTAACTGGAAACACCATATATTTT. Translation gives CAISDFQVTGNTIYF.